This section outlines one TCR beta chain sequence together with its context. The sample belongs to a study of T cell responses to AZD1222 COVID-19 vaccine. Sequencing was performed with immunoSEQ multiplex PCR; in TCRdb, only in-frame clones are kept and a portion is missing. This sample has about 130,000 clones, with over 75% found just once. V was clipped by 2 bases and J by 2 bases, with 8 bases between them. Germline V gives CDR1 SGHNT, CDR2 YENEEA. This CDR3 spans 14 amino acids. This chain joins TRBV11-3 and TRBJ2-3, with D perhaps matching TRBD2 (6 bases). Sequencing used peripheral blood, obtained on day 0 of AZD1222 vaccination. This TCR was recovered from an adult in good health. The DNA for the CDR3 is TGTGCCAGCAGCTTATCGGGGGTCACAGATACGCAGTATTTT. Amino acids: CASSLSGVTDTQYF.